The entry below gives a single T cell receptor beta chain sequence along with its context. Its antigen is currently not known. Base-call qualities are not available, and no considerably larger clone is one nucleotide away. Library generation was performed with the immunoSEQ multiplex PCR assay. TCRdb retrieved this table from immuneACCESS and kept in-frame rearrangements only. Not all clones are present; in checked studies, unresolved V genes account for under half, and no reason is known for the remainder. The sample table shows about 120,000 clones, and approximately 94% are seen once. The top ten clones comprise less than 4.5% of the sample. The data were taken from a study of control samples from healthy donors and cancer patients (dated by TCRdb to 2018 to 2020). CDR1 MNHEY and CDR2 SVGAGI are derived from the germline V gene. Deletion took 10 bases off V and 8 bases off J, with a span of 9 bases between the germline ends. The CDR3 runs 10 amino acids, cysteine and phenylalanine included. Only the CDR3 DNA is retained, 30 bases long and in frame from the first base.

Sequenced material: blood. The V and J genes are TRBV6-5 and TRBJ1-3, with TRBD1 perhaps the D gene, on 5 matching bases. The origin of this receptor is a man younger than 45 in good health. The nucleotide sequence is TGTGCCATCGAGGGGTACACCATATATTTT. Its translation reads: CAIEGYTIYF.